This TCR beta chain was observed in a study of blood T cell repertoires in COVID-19. Across the whole study: The study drew acute and convalescent COVID-19 samples from the United States, Italy and Spain. Sources were T cells, B-cell-depleted T cells, or PBMCs; the material itself was cDNA or gDNA.

V was shortened by 5 bases and J by 1 base, with 14 bases between the two germline ends. Germline V gene data show CDR1 as SGHAT and CDR2 as FQNNGV. The CDR3 sequence is 15 residues long. Profiling relied on immunoSEQ multiplex PCR, and the TCRdb table lists in-frame clones only, not all of them. The sample includes about 160,000 clones, roughly 80% of them seen just once. This clone appeared a few times. This TCR came from a man between 65 and 80 years old with acute or convalescent COVID-19. The J gene is TRBJ1-1, the V gene TRBV11-2; no definite D call. The sample taken for sequencing was peripheral blood. CDR3 sequence: CASSPSPRGNTEAFF. The CDR3, as DNA: TGTGCCAGCAGCCCCTCGCCACGGGGGAACACTGAAGCTTTCTTT.